The entry below gives a single T cell receptor beta chain sequence along with its context. Its antigen target is currently unknown. No base qualities exist here, and no much larger clone lies one base off it. Other DNA sequences in the sample encode the same CDR3. The sample originates from a study of control samples from healthy donors and cancer patients (TCRdb year 2020). The library relied on the immunoSEQ multiplex PCR assay. What TCRdb holds here is the immuneACCESS table cut down to in-frame rearrangements. Part of the clones is not present; checked against another copy, under half of the missing clones reflect an unresolved V gene, and the others are unexplained. The sample contains some 120,000 clones, over 75% of them found a single time. The ten largest clones represent approximately 2.9% of the sample. Spanning cysteine to phenylalanine, the CDR3 consists of 12 amino acids. Kept here is only the CDR3 DNA, which spans 36 bases and is read in frame from base 1. V was cut back by 1 base and J by 7 bases, leaving a gap of 5 bases between them. The germline V gene sets CDR1 to MDHEN and CDR2 to SYDVKM.

The clonotype was recovered from a man between 60 and 75 years old in good health. The chain was built from TRBV28 and TRBJ1-3, with the D gene call left open. The source material was blood. This receptor carries the CDR3 CASSLSGNTIYF. The bases are TGTGCCAGCAGTTTATCCGGGAACACCATATATTTT.